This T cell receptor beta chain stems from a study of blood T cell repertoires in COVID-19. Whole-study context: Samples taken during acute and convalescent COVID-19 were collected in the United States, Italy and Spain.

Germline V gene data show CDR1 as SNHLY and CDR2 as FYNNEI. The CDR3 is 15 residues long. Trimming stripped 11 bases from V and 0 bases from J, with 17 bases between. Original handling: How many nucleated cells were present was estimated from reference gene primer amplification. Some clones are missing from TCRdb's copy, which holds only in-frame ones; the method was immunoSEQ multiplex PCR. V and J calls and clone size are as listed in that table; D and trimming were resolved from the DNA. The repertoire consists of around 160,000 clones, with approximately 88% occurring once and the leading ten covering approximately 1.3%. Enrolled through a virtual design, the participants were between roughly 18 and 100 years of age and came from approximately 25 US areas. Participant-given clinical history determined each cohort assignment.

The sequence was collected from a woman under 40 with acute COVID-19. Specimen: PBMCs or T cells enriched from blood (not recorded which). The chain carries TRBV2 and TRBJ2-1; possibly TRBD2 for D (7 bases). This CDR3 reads CAAGAGASSYNEQFF. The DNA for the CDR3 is TGTGCCGCGGGGGCGGGAGCAAGCTCCTACAATGAGCAGTTCTTC.